These 2 T cell receptor beta chains originate from one sample sequenced in a study of cytomegalovirus exposure and HLA in healthy donors. The PCR employed 60 Vbeta primers together with 13 Jbeta primers. Clones were read by immunoSEQ multiplex PCR, and TCRdb kept only the in-frame ones, dropping some. The sample lists more than 80,000 clones, 75% occurring once. The specimen sequenced was PBMCs. These TCRs come from a male donor in good health and CMV-seropositive.

This rearrangement joins TRBV6-1 to TRBJ2-5, with D perhaps TRBD1 (5 bases). Between the trimmed V and J ends, which lost 2 bases and 3 bases, there was a span of 22 bases. This CDR3 has 18 residues. The germline CDR1 and CDR2 sequences are MNHNS and SASEGT. CDR3 in DNA: TGTGCCAGCAGTGAAAACCCCGTGGACATGGTAGCTGAAGAGACCCAGTACTTC. Translation gives CASSENPVDMVAEETQYF.

V and J are TRBV10-3 and TRBJ1-5, with a weak D call TRBD1 (6 bases). The V gene's germline CDR1 is ENHRY and CDR2 SYGVKD. The ends were cut back, 2 bases at V and 9 bases at J, with 11 bases in the middle. The CDR3 extends over 13 amino acids. Written as DNA, the CDR3 is TGTGCCATCAGTGAGGGAGGGGGGGTGCCCCAGCATTTT. Amino acids: CAISEGGGVPQHF.